The present entry profiles one T cell receptor (beta chain) with its context. The antigen remains undetermined. TCRdb's copy holds only in-frame clones and misses some; the assay was immunoSEQ multiplex PCR. This sample carries roughly 120,000 clones, 94% of them seen once, and the ten largest clones take 2.9%. V dropped 3 bases and J dropped 5 bases, with 17 bases sitting between them. The CDR3 covers 15 residues. The germline CDR1 and CDR2 sequences are SGDLS and YYNGEE. This entry comes from a study of T cell responses to AZD1222 COVID-19 vaccine. Findings of the study overall: No repertoire was sampled before or during the peak T cell response, only after it. Spike as a whole was targeted by vaccine-associated CD4 TCRs, dominant at 160-218 and 743-854. Clonal diversity was possibly underestimated, and the donors were mostly white British, with more females. Baseline seropositivity characterized only a handful of AZD1222 recipients.

The chain is built from TRBV9 and TRBJ2-5, with D possibly TRBD1 on 7 matching bases. Source: peripheral blood, taken 28 days after the second AZD1222 dose. The sequence was obtained from an adult who received the AZD1222 COVID-19 vaccine. CDR3 sequence (DNA): TGTGCCAGCAGCGCCCGGACAGGAGGGTCCGAGACCCAGTACTTC. Its translation is CASSARTGGSETQYF.